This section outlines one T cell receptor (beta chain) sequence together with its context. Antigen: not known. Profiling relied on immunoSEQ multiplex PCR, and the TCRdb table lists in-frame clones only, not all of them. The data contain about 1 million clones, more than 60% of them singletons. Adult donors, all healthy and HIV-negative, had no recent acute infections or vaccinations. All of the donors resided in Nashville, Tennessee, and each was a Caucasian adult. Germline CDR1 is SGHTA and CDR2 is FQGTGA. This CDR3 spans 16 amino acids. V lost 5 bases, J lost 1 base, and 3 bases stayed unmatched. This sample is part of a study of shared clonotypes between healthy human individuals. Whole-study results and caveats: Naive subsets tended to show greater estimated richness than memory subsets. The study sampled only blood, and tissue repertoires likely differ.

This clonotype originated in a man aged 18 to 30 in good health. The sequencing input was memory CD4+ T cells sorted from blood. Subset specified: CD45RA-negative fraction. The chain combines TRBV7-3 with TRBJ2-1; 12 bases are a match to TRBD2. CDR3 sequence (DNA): TGTGCCAGCAGCCCTACTAGCGGGGGGTCCTACAATGAGCAGTTCTTC. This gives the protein CASSPTSGGSYNEQFF.